This is a list of T cell receptor beta chains from one sample in a study of T cells after yellow fever vaccination. TCRdb analysed the 5' RACE reads with MiXCR anew, one entry per CDR3 protein. The sample gives some 340,000 distinct CDR3 sequences, around 10% of which show up once; less than 3.5% is in the top ten. The material was CD4+ T cells sorted from PBMCs, obtained 45 days after the yellow fever booster vaccination. Receptors originate from a young man who received the YFV17D yellow fever vaccine. CDR3s include the opening cysteine and the closing phenylalanine or tryptophan. Each record gives: clone size, D gene, J gene, V gene, CDR3 protein, CDR3 DNA. The D gene is left open where the match is weak. Size values are once, few and many counts, or a class for expanded clones, and some rows have none.

size: NA; D: NA; J: TRBJ2-3; V: TRBV2; CDR3: CASSGLVLADTQYF; DNA: TGTGCCAGCTCTGGGCTAGTGTTAGCTGATACGCAGTATTTT
size: NA; D: TRBD1; J: TRBJ1-2; V: TRBV12-3/TRBV12-4; CDR3: CASSSRQGEDGYTF; DNA: TGTGCCAGCAGTTCTCGACAGGGCGAGGATGGCTACACCTTC
size: few; D: NA; J: TRBJ1-3; V: TRBV12-3/TRBV12-4; CDR3: CASSPPAGRGNTIYF; DNA: TGTGCCAGCAGTCCGCCGGCAGGGCGTGGAAACACCATATATTTT
size: NA; D: NA; J: TRBJ1-1; V: TRBV5-1; CDR3: CASSLAGTADTEAFF; DNA: TGCGCCAGCAGCTTGGCTGGGACGGCAGATACTGAAGCTTTCTTT
size: few; D: TRBD2; J: TRBJ2-3; V: TRBV18; CDR3: CASSPQRGDARTQYF; DNA: TGTGCCAGCTCACCACAGCGGGGGGACGCTCGGACGCAGTATTTT
size: few; D: NA; J: TRBJ2-4; V: TRBV5-1; CDR3: CASSLQSGTRDIQYF; DNA: TGCGCCAGCAGCTTGCAATCAGGGACTCGGGACATTCAGTACTTC
size: few; D: TRBD1; J: TRBJ1-2; V: TRBV5-1; CDR3: CASSLNRGNNYGYTF; DNA: TGCGCCAGCAGCCTAAACAGGGGGAATAACTATGGCTACACCTTC
size: few; D: NA; J: TRBJ2-5; V: TRBV6-1; CDR3: CASSEPRGTQYF; DNA: TGTGCCAGCAGTGAACCGAGGGGGACCCAGTACTTC
size: many; D: TRBD1; J: TRBJ1-5; V: TRBV20-1; CDR3: CSAPWGTGDPQHF; DNA: TGCAGTGCCCCTTGGGGGACAGGGGATCCCCAGCATTTT
size: few; D: NA; J: TRBJ2-2; V: TRBV6-6; CDR3: CASRLGRLTANNTGELFF; DNA: TGTGCCAGCCGCCTGGGAAGGTTAACAGCTAACAACACCGGGGAGCTGTTTTTT
size: NA; D: TRBD1; J: TRBJ2-1; V: TRBV6-2/TRBV6-3; CDR3: CASSPGTGGLGQFF; DNA: TGTGCCAGCAGCCCCGGGACAGGGGGCCTAGGGCAGTTCTTC
size: many; D: TRBD2; J: TRBJ2-1; V: TRBV7-2; CDR3: CASSPTSGGYNEQFF; DNA: TGTGCCAGCAGTCCGACTAGCGGGGGATACAATGAGCAGTTCTTC
size: few; D: TRBD2; J: TRBJ2-3; V: TRBV7-6; CDR3: CASSLLSLAGGSSDTQYF; DNA: TGTGCCAGCAGCTTATTGTCTCTAGCGGGGGGCTCATCCGATACGCAGTATTTT
size: few; D: NA; J: TRBJ2-3; V: TRBV5-4; CDR3: CASSLQITGTGSTDTQYF; DNA: TGTGCCAGCAGCCTGCAGATCACCGGGACTGGTAGCACAGATACGCAGTATTTT
size: NA; D: NA; J: TRBJ1-2; V: TRBV5-5; CDR3: CASSLVYSDGYTF; DNA: TGTGCCAGCAGCTTGGTTTACTCGGATGGCTACACCTTC
size: many; D: NA; J: TRBJ1-1; V: TRBV7-2; CDR3: CASSLGGTSGGAFF; DNA: TGTGCCAGCAGCTTAGGGGGGACATCGGGTGGGGCTTTCTTT
size: few; D: NA; J: TRBJ2-5; V: TRBV3-1; CDR3: CASSIDASQTQYF; DNA: TGTGCCAGCAGCATAGACGCCTCCCAGACCCAGTACTTC
size: NA; D: NA; J: TRBJ1-2; V: TRBV12-3/TRBV12-4; CDR3: CASRDSIYGYTF; DNA: TGTGCCAGCAGGGACAGTATCTATGGCTACACCTTC
size: few; D: NA; J: TRBJ1-1; V: TRBV10-3; CDR3: CAISESRGNTEAFF; DNA: TGTGCCATCAGTGAGTCGAGGGGGAACACTGAAGCTTTCTTT
size: few; D: NA; J: TRBJ1-1; V: TRBV6-1; CDR3: CASSVPGQTEAFF; DNA: TGTGCCAGCAGCGTACCGGGGCAGACTGAAGCTTTCTTT
size: NA; D: NA; J: TRBJ2-2; V: TRBV5-1; CDR3: CASIGGPNTGELFF; DNA: TGCGCCAGCATCGGGGGTCCGAACACCGGGGAGCTGTTTTTT
size: few; D: NA; J: TRBJ2-3; V: TRBV29-1; CDR3: CSGGQGTDTQYF; DNA: TGTTCCGGGGGGCAGGGTACAGATACGCAGTATTTT